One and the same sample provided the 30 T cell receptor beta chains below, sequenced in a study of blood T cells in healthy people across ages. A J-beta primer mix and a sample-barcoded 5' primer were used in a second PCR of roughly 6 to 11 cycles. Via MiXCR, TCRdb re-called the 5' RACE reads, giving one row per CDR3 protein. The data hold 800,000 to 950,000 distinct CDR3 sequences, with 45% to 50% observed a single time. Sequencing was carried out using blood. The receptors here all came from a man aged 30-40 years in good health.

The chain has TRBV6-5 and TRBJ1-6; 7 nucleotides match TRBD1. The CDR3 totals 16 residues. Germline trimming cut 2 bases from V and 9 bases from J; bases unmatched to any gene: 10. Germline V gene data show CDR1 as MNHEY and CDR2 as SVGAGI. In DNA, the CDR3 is TGTGCCAGCAGTTACGGCAGGGACAGTCCTTCTTCACCCCTCCACTTT. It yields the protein CASSYGRDSPSSPLHF.

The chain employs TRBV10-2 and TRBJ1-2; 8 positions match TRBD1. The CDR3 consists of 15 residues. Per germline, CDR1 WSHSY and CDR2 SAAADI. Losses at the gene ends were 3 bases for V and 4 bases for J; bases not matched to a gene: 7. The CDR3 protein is CASSETADRVYGYTF. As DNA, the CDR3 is TGCGCCAGCAGTGAAACCGCGGACAGGGTCTATGGCTACACCTTC.

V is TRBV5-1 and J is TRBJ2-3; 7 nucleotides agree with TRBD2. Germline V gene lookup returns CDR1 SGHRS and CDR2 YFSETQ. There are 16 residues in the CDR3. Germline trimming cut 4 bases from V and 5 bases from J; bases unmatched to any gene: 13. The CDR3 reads CASSPTDAGDKDTQYF. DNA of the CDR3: TGCGCCAGCAGCCCGACGGACGCGGGAGACAAAGATACGCAGTATTTT.

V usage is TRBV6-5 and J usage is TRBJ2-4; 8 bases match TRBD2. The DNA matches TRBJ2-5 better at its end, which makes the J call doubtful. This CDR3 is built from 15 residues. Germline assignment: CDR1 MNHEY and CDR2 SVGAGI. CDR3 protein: CASSYRPSGLETQYF. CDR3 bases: TGTGCCAGCAGTTATCGGCCTAGCGGGCTGGAGACCCAGTACTTC.

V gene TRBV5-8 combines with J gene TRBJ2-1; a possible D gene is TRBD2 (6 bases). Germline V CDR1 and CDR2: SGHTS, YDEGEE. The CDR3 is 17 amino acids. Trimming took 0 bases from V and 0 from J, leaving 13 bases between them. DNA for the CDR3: TGTGCCAGCAGCTTGGGAGTAGCGGAGGCCTCCTACAATGAGCAGTTCTTC. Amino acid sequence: CASSLGVAEASYNEQFF. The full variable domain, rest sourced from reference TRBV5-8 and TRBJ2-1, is EAGVTQSPTHLIKTRGQQATLRCSPISGHTSVYWYQQALGLGLQFLLWYDEGEERNRGNFPPRFSGRQFPNYSSELNVNALELEDSALYLCASSLGVAEASYNEQFFGPGTRLTVL.

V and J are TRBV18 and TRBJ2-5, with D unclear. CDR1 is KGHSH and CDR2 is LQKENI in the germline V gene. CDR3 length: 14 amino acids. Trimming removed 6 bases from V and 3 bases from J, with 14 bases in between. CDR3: CASSRSRAEETQYF. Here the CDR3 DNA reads TGTGCCAGCTCGAGGAGCCGGGCAGAAGAGACCCAGTACTTC.

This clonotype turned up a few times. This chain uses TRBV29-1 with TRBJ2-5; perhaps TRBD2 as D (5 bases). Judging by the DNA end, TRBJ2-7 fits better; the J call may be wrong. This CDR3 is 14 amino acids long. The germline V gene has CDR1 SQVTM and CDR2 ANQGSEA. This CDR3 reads CSVKIAVGDYEQYF. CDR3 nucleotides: TGCAGCGTAAAAATCGCAGTCGGGGACTACGAGCAGTACTTC.

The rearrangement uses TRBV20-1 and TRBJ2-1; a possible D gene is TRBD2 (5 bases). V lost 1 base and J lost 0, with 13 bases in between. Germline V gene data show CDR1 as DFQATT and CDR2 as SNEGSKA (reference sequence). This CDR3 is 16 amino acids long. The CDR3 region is CSARVHLAFSYNEQFF. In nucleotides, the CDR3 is TGCAGTGCTAGAGTCCATCTAGCTTTCTCCTACAATGAGCAGTTCTTC.

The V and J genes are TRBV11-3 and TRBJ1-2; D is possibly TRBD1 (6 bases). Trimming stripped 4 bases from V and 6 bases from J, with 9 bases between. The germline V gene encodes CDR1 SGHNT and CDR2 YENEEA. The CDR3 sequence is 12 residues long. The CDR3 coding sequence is TGTGCCAGCAGCTCAAACAGGGATGGCTACACCTTC. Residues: CASSSNRDGYTF.

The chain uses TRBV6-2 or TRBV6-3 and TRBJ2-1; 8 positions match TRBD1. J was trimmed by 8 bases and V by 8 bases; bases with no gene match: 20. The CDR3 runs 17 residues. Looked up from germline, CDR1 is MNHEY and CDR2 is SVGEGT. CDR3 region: CASRYKFGQGEVDEQFF. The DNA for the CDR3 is TGTGCCAGCCGGTATAAATTCGGACAGGGCGAGGTCGATGAGCAGTTCTTC.

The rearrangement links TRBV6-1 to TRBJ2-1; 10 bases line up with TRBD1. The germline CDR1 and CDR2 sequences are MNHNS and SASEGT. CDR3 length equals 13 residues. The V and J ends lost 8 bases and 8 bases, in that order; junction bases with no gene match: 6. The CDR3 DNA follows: TGTGCCAGCGTCGGGGACAGGGGCCATGAGCAGTTCTTC. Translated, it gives CASVGDRGHEQFF.

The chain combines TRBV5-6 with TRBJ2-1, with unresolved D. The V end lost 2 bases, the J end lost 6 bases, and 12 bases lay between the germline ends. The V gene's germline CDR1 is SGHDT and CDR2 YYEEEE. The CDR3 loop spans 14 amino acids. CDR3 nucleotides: TGTGCCAGCAGCTTAATGTCAGACCTCAATGAGCAGTTCTTC. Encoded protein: CASSLMSDLNEQFF.

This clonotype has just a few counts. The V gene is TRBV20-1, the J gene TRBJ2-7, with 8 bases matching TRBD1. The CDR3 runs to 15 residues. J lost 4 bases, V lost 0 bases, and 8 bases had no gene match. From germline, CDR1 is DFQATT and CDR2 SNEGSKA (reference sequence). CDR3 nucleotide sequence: TGCAGTGCTAGAGATTGGGCAGACAGGGGTTACGAGCAGTACTTC. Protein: CSARDWADRGYEQYF.

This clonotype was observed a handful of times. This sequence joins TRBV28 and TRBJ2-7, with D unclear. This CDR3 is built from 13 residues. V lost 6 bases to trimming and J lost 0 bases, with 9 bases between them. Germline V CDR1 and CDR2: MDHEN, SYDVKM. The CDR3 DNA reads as TGTGCCAGCAGGGCAGATCGCTCCTACGAGCAGTACTTC. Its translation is CASRADRSYEQYF.

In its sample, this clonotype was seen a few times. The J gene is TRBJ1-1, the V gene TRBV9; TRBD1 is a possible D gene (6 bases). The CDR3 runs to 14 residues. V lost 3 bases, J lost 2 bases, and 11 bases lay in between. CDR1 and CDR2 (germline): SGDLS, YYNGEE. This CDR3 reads CASSEETGNTEAFF. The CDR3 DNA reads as TGTGCCAGCAGCGAGGAGACAGGAAACACTGAAGCTTTCTTT. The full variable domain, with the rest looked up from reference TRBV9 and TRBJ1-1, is DSGVTQTPKHLITATGQRVTLRCSPRSGDLSVYWYQQSLDQGLQFLIQYYNGEERAKGNILERFSAQQFPDLHSELNLSSLELGDSALYFCASSEETGNTEAFFGQGTRLTVV.

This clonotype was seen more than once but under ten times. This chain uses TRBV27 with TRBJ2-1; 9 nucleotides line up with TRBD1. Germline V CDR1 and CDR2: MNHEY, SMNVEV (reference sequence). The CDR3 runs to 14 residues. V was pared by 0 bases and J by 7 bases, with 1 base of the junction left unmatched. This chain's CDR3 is CASSLSTGGNEQFF. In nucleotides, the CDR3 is TGTGCCAGCAGTTTATCGACAGGGGGGAATGAGCAGTTCTTC.

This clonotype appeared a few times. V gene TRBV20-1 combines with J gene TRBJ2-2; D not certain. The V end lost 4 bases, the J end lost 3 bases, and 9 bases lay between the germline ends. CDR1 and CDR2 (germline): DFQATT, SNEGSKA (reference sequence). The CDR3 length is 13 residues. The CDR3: CSAKKGDTGELFF. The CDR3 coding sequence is TGCAGTGCTAAAAAGGGTGACACCGGGGAGCTGTTTTTT.

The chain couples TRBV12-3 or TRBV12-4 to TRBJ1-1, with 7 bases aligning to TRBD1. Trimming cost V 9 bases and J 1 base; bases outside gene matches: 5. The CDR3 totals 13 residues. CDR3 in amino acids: CARTGATNTEAFF. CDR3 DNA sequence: TGTGCCAGAACAGGGGCTACGAACACTGAAGCTTTCTTT.

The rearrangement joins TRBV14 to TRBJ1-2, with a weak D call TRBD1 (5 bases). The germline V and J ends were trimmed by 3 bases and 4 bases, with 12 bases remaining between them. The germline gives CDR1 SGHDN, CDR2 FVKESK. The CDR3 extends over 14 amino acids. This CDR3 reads CASSQTAVPYGYTF. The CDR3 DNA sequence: TGTGCCAGCAGCCAGACAGCGGTCCCCTATGGCTACACCTTC. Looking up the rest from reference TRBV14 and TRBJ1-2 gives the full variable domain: EAGVTQFPSHSVIEKGQTVTLRCDPISGHDNLYWYRRVMGKEIKFLLHFVKESKQDESGMPNNRFLAERTGGTYSTLKVQPAELEDSGVYFCASSQTAVPYGYTFGSGTRLTVV.

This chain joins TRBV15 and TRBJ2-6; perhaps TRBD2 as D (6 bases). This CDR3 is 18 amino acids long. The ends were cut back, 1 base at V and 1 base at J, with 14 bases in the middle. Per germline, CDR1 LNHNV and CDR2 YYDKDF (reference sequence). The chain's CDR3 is CATSRVETRRSGANVLTF. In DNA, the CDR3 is TGTGCCACCAGCAGAGTCGAGACTAGAAGGTCTGGGGCCAACGTCCTGACTTTC.

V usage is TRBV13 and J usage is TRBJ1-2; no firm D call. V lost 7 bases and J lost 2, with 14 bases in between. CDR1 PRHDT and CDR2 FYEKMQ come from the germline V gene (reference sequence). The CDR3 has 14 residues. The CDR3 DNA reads TGTGCCAGCACGGAGAGCGATGGGAACTATGGCTACACCTTC. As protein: CASTESDGNYGYTF.

This chain's CDR3 is CASSEALRTSLYEQYF. The CDR3 coding sequence is TGTGCCAGCAGTGAAGCGCTTCGGACCAGTTTATACGAGCAGTACTTC. This chain uses TRBV2 with TRBJ2-5; D gene ambiguous. The closer fit of TRBJ2-7 to the DNA end suggests the J call may be wrong. Germline CDR1 is SNHLY and CDR2 is FYNNEI. The CDR3 has 16 amino acids.

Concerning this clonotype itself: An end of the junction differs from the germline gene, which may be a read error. The CDR3 loop reads CASSLEAAFLTDMQYF. The CDR3 DNA is TGTGCCAGCAGCTTAGAGGCGGCCTTTCTGACAGATATGCAGTATTTT. The V gene is TRBV7-2, the J gene TRBJ2-3, with a weak D call TRBD1 (5 bases). The CDR3 extends over 16 amino acids. From germline, CDR1 is SGHTA and CDR2 FQGNSA.

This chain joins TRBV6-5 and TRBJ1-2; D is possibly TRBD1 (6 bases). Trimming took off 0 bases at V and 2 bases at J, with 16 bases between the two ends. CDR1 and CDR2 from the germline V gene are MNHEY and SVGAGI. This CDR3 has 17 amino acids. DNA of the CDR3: TGTGCCAGCAGTTACTCGGCCACCAGGGGAATAAACTATGGCTACACCTTC. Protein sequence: CASSYSATRGINYGYTF.

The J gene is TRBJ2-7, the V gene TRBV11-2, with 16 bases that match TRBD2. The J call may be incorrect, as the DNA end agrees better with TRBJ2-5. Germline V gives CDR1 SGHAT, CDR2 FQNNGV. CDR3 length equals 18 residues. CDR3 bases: TGTGCCAGCAGCCCAAAATGGGGACTAGCGGGGGGGCAAGAGACCCAGTACTTC. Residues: CASSPKWGLAGGQETQYF.

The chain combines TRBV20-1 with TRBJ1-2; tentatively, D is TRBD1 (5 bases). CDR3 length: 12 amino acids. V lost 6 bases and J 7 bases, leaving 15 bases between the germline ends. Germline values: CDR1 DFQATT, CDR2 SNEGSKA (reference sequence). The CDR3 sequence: CSAPGPVGGYTF. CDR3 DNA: TGCAGTGCACCGGGGCCGGTGGGTGGCTACACCTTC.

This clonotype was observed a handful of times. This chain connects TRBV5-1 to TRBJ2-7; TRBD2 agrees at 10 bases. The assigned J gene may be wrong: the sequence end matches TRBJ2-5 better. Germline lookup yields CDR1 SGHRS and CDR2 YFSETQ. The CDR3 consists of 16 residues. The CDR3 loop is CASSLQASGGVETQYF. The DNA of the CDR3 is TGCGCCAGCAGCTTGCAGGCTAGCGGGGGAGTAGAGACCCAGTACTTC.

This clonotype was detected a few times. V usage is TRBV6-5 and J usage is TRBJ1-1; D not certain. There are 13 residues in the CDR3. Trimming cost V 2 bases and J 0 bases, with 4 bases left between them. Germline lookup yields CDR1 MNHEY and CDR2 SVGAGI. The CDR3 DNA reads TGTGCCAGCAGTTACGGGATGAACACTGAAGCTTTCTTT. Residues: CASSYGMNTEAFF.

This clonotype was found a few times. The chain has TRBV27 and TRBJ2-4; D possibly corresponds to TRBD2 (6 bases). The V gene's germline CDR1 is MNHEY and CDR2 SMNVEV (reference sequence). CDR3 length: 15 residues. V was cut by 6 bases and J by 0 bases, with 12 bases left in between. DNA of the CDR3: TGTGCCAGCAGACCACTCGGGGGAGCCAAAAACATTCAGTACTTC. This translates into CASRPLGGAKNIQYF.

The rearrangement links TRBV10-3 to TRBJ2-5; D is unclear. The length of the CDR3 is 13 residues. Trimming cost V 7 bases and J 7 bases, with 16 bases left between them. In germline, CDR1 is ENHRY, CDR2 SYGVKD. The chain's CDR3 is CAITAVGSGTQYF. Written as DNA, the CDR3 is TGTGCCATCACCGCTGTGGGGTCGGGGACCCAGTACTTC.